This TCR beta chain was obtained from a study of CD4 T cells in relation to SARS-CoV-2 and coronaviruses. Turning to the study itself: PBMCs were cultured with antigen for roughly 11 days before TCR beta sequencing. Study findings and constraints: The cross-reactivity analysis covered only spike protein, not other viral proteins. Samples before the pandemic and after infection were not matched within any donor.

Unexposed donor CD4+ T cells date from 2011-2018, before the COVID-19 pandemic. The cells were cultured for approximately 10 days before CD4+ T cells were isolated. Cells permitting, SARS-CoV-2 S/N and four cold-coronavirus spikes were tested on unexposed-donor CD4+ T cells. Clones were read by immunoSEQ multiplex PCR, and TCRdb kept only the in-frame ones, dropping some. The top ten clones hold approximately 16% of a sample with about 22,000 clones, about 70% of them seen once. CDR1 and CDR2 (germline): MDHEN, SYDVKM. V was trimmed by 2 bases and J by 5 bases, leaving 6 bases between them. This CDR3 spans 13 amino acids. As concerns this clone: Its target is unknown.

Sequencing was done on a sample of CD4+ T cells from PBMCs, cultured in vitro. This TCR was recovered from a human donor in good health. The gene calls are TRBV28 and TRBJ1-4; D gene ambiguous. Here the CDR3 reads CASSLNRNEKLFF. The CDR3 nucleotides are TGTGCCAGCAGTTTAAACAGAAATGAAAAACTGTTTTTT.